The 26 T cell receptor beta chains below were found in one sample sequenced in a study of beta chain features in type 1 diabetes (dated by TCRdb to 2016 to 2019). Library preparation was by the immunoSEQ multiplex PCR assay. All of the isolated RNA was reverse transcribed with the High Capacity cDNA Reverse Transcription Kit, so expressed TCRB transcripts were sequenced. TCRdb re-hosts the immuneACCESS table, in-frame sequences only. Its copies lack some clones; in the studies checked, an unresolved V gene accounts for under half of them, and the cause for the rest is not known. This sample gives more than 130,000 clones in total; roughly 7.2% of them show up just once. The ten largest clones add up to roughly 1.5% of the sample. Sequencing input: central memory CD4+ T cells from blood. All receptors come from a young woman in good health.

This clone came up a few times. CDR3 sequence reads: CASSHGQGDYGYTF. DNA for the CDR3: TGCGCCAGCAGCCACGGACAGGGCGACTATGGCTACACCTTC. This chain links TRBV4-3 with TRBJ1-2; 8 nucleotides match TRBD1. Trimming removed 3 bases from V and 3 bases from J; junction bases left unmatched: 3. CDR3 length: 14 amino acids. The V gene's germline CDR1 is LGHNA and CDR2 YSLEER.

There are a few counts of this clone. This chain links TRBV28 with TRBJ2-7; tentative D call: TRBD2 (6 bases). CDR3 length equals 15 residues. Trimming left V 2 bases short and J 2 bases short, with 13 bases between. Germline V CDR1 and CDR2: MDHEN, SYDVKM. CDR3 protein: CASSLRGNSPYEQYF. CDR3 coding DNA: TGTGCCAGCAGTTTACGGGGGAACAGCCCCTACGAGCAGTACTTC.

This rearrangement joins TRBV5-1 to TRBJ2-7; 10 nucleotides match TRBD1. Germline V lookup: CDR1 SGHRS, CDR2 YFSETQ. J lost 3 bases, V lost 0 bases, and 3 bases had no gene match. This CDR3 has 15 amino acids. The CDR3 spells CASSLEGTGVYEQYF. The DNA of the CDR3 is TGCGCCAGCAGCTTGGAAGGGACAGGGGTCTACGAGCAGTACTTC.

The table lists this clone with many counts. This chain joins TRBV7-8 and TRBJ2-5; D may be TRBD1 (6 bases). Per the germline V gene, CDR1 is SGHVS and CDR2 is FQNEAQ. The CDR3 extends over 13 amino acids. V was pared by 5 bases and J by 5 bases, with 12 bases between. Here the CDR3 DNA reads TGTGCCAGCAGCACGCGACAGGCGGAGACCCAGTACTTC. Its translation is CASSTRQAETQYF.

In this sample, this clone turned up a few times. The chain is built from TRBV5-1 and TRBJ2-5; D may be TRBD1 (6 bases). The CDR3 is made up of 14 amino acids. The ends were cut back, 2 bases at V and 5 bases at J, with 13 bases in the middle. Germline values: CDR1 SGHRS, CDR2 YFSETQ. The CDR3 DNA reads TGCGCCAGCAGCTTCACAGGGTCTGGGGAGACCCAGTACTTC. Its translation is CASSFTGSGETQYF.

The rearrangement joins TRBV4-3 to TRBJ2-5; 7 bases align to TRBD2. With V trimmed by 1 base and J by 5 bases, 13 bases remained unmatched. The CDR3 totals 17 residues. The germline gives CDR1 LGHNA, CDR2 YSLEER. CDR3 amino acids: CASSQGPAGVNGETQYF. CDR3 DNA sequence: TGCGCCAGCAGCCAAGGCCCCGCGGGGGTTAACGGGGAGACCCAGTACTTC.

The chain recombines TRBV6-5 with TRBJ2-1; 11 nucleotides align to TRBD1. Germline V CDR1 and CDR2: MNHEY, SVGAGI. The CDR3 loop spans 15 amino acids. J lost 4 bases, V lost 6 bases, and 5 bases had no gene match. For the CDR3, the DNA is TGTGCCAGCAGCCCCGGGACAGGGGGGTACAATGAGCAGTTCTTC. Translation: CASSPGTGGYNEQFF.

The chain has TRBV28 and TRBJ2-5; TRBD2 agrees at 9 bases. Matching the DNA end better, TRBJ2-7 makes the J call doubtful. The CDR3 loop spans 16 amino acids. Per the germline V gene, CDR1 is MDHEN and CDR2 is SYDVKM. In nucleotides, the CDR3 is TGTGCCAGCATTGCCTCCTCAGCGGGAGGCCCCTACGAGCAGTACTTC. Translation gives CASIASSAGGPYEQYF.

The V gene is TRBV20-1, the J gene TRBJ2-1; 7 bases map to TRBD2. The J segment lost 8 bases and the V segment lost 6 bases, leaving 4 bases of the junction unmatched. The CDR3 runs 11 residues. The germline CDR1 and CDR2 sequences are DFQATT and SNEGSKA (reference sequence). The CDR3 DNA is TGCAGTGCGCGGGAGCTCCATGAGCAGTTCTTC. It codes for CSARELHEQFF.

The table lists this clone with a few counts. The rearrangement uses TRBV2 and TRBJ1-1; 11 bases are shared with TRBD1. The CDR3 is made up of 16 amino acids. Germline V gene data show CDR1 as SNHLY and CDR2 as FYNNEI. V lost 8 bases and J lost 0; bases outside the gene matches: 8. The CDR3 loop reads CASSGTGGIMNTEAFF. CDR3 bases: TGTGCCAGCTCCGGGACAGGGGGAATCATGAACACTGAAGCTTTCTTT.

This clone appeared a few times. V gene TRBV27 combines with J gene TRBJ2-7, with a weak D call TRBD2 (6 bases). Between the trimmed V and J ends, which lost 6 bases and 3 bases, there was a span of 21 bases. The germline CDR1 and CDR2 sequences are MNHEY and SMNVEV (reference sequence). This CDR3 is built from 16 residues. CDR3 residues: CASSSPGTSAYYEQYF. In DNA, the CDR3 is TGTGCCAGCAGCTCACCAGGGACTTCTGCCTACTACGAGCAGTACTTC.

There are a few counts of this clone. J is TRBJ2-1 and V is TRBV7-2; D remains ambiguous. V was shortened by 1 base and J by 5 bases, with 15 bases between the two germline ends. Germline V CDR1 and CDR2: SGHTA, FQGNSA. This CDR3 has 16 amino acids. CDR3 in amino acids: CASSLDPNMLHNEQFF. The DNA of the CDR3 is TGTGCCAGCAGCTTAGACCCCAACATGCTTCACAATGAGCAGTTCTTC.

This clone was picked up a small number of times. The chain has TRBV7-2 and TRBJ2-3, with 8 positions matching TRBD2. The CDR3 loop spans 15 amino acids. Trimming cost V 1 base and J 5 bases; bases outside gene matches: 5. CDR1 is SGHTA and CDR2 is FQGNSA in the germline V gene. The CDR3 is CASSLVAGGQDTQYF. In DNA form, the CDR3 reads TGTGCCAGCAGCTTAGTGGCGGGAGGTCAAGATACGCAGTATTTT.

The chain combines TRBV28 with TRBJ2-4, with 8 bases aligning to TRBD1. This CDR3 is built from 18 residues. Losses at the gene ends were 2 bases for V and 0 bases for J; bases not matched to a gene: 9. CDR1 MDHEN and CDR2 SYDVKM come from the germline V gene. CDR3 nucleotides: TGTGCCAGCAGTTTAAGGGGACAGGCAATTCTAGCCAAAAACATTCAGTACTTC. It translates to CASSLRGQAILAKNIQYF.

This clone was detected only a few times. This chain links TRBV19 with TRBJ2-2; TRBD1 might be the D (6 bases). The V end was cut by 4 bases, the J end by 5 bases, with 14 bases between. Germline-derived CDR1 and CDR2 are LNHDA and SQIVND (reference sequence). The CDR3 runs 15 residues. The CDR3 nucleotides read TGTGCCAGTAGTACCAGACAGGTGTATACCGGGGAGCTGTTTTTT. Protein: CASSTRQVYTGELFF.

There are a few counts of this clone. This chain joins TRBV11-1 and TRBJ2-3, with TRBD1 identical over 9 bases. Losses at the gene ends were 5 bases for V and 3 bases for J; bases not matched to a gene: 9. The CDR3 has 16 residues. Germline V CDR1 and CDR2: SGHAT, FQDESV (reference sequence). CDR3 protein: CASSRTGTGSTDTQYF. Here the CDR3 DNA reads TGTGCCAGCAGCCGAACCGGGACAGGGTCAACAGATACGCAGTATTTT.

This clone appeared a few times. The CDR3 loop reads CASAPGQGTEAFF. In DNA, the CDR3 is TGTGCCAGCGCGCCGGGACAGGGTACTGAAGCTTTCTTT. V gene TRBV11-2 combines with J gene TRBJ1-1; 9 positions agree with TRBD1. The CDR3 runs to 13 residues. The V and J ends lost 8 bases and 5 bases, in that order; junction bases with no gene match: 6. CDR1 is SGHAT and CDR2 is FQNNGV in the germline V gene.

V is TRBV12-5 and J is TRBJ2-3, with D tentatively TRBD1 (6 bases). V was pared by 6 bases and J by 2 bases, with 15 bases between. CDR1 and CDR2 from the germline V gene are LGHNT and FRNRAP. The CDR3 sequence is 15 residues long. CDR3 coding DNA: TGTGCTAGTGGACTCCAGGGGTTAGACACAGATACGCAGTATTTT. Translating gives CASGLQGLDTDTQYF.

This chain connects TRBV4-2 to TRBJ2-4; 11 bases fit TRBD2. CDR3 length: 17 residues. Germline trimming cut 0 bases from V and 2 bases from J; bases unmatched to any gene: 3. Per the germline V gene, CDR1 is LGHNA and CDR2 is YNFKEQ. The CDR3 is CASSQETSGMTKNIQYF. CDR3 in DNA: TGTGCCAGCAGCCAAGAGACTAGCGGGATGACCAAAAACATTCAGTACTTC.

A remark on this clone: The junction departs from the called germline gene at one end, perhaps through a read error. The chain employs TRBV7-2 and TRBJ2-1, with 7 bases matching TRBD1. Germline V gives CDR1 SGHTA, CDR2 FQGNSA. This CDR3 is 13 amino acids long. The CDR3 reads CASSRADRERRVF. The CDR3 region has the DNA TGTGCCAGCAGCCGCGCAGACAGGGAACGTCGGGTCTTC.

This clone showed up just a few times. The chain has TRBV6-1 and TRBJ1-2; 8 positions match TRBD1. The V segment lost 2 bases and the J segment 7 bases; nucleotides outside the gene matches: 9. In germline, CDR1 is MNHNS, CDR2 SASEGT. The CDR3 extends over 15 amino acids. This chain's CDR3 is CASSETGQGRGGYTF. The DNA of the CDR3 is TGTGCCAGCAGTGAAACCGGACAGGGCCGGGGTGGCTACACCTTC.

The CDR3 DNA follows: TGTGCCAGCAGCCCCGCGGGACAGGGCTACGAGCAGTACTTC. Translated, it gives CASSPAGQGYEQYF. The V gene is TRBV11-2, the J gene TRBJ2-7; 9 positions agree with TRBD1. CDR3 length equals 14 residues. Germline assignment: CDR1 SGHAT and CDR2 FQNNGV. With V trimmed by 5 bases and J by 3 bases, 5 bases remained unmatched.

This clone was seen a handful of times. This chain uses TRBV2 with TRBJ2-1; no definite D call. V was pared by 5 bases and J by 4 bases, with 15 bases between. This CDR3 region has 15 residues. Germline loops: CDR1 SNHLY, CDR2 FYNNEI. CDR3 bases: TGTGCCAGCAGTAGCTCGGTCCCCAAATACAATGAGCAGTTCTTC. It specifies CASSSSVPKYNEQFF.

This clone appeared a few times. The chain joins TRBV28 to TRBJ1-2; D is perhaps TRBD1 (5 bases). V lost 5 bases, J lost 8 bases, and 21 bases lay in between. This CDR3 is built from 15 residues. Germline CDR1 MDHEN, CDR2 SYDVKM. DNA for the CDR3: TGTGCCAGCAGTCCGCCCCACTCCAGGGTCTTCGGCTACACCTTC. Its translation is CASSPPHSRVFGYTF.

This clone was observed a few times. The chain carries TRBV19 and TRBJ2-3; D is perhaps TRBD1 (6 bases). Deletions cut 7 bases from V and 3 bases from J, with 11 bases between. Germline CDR1 reads LNHDA; CDR2 reads SQIVND (reference sequence). CDR3 size: 13 residues. The CDR3 nucleotides read TGTGCCAGTACCCGAGGACAGACAGATACGCAGTATTTT. It translates to CASTRGQTDTQYF.

The gene calls are TRBV12-5 and TRBJ2-3; the match to TRBD1 covers 7 bases. The V segment lost 6 bases and the J segment 6 bases; nucleotides outside the gene matches: 9. CDR1 and CDR2 (germline): LGHNT, FRNRAP. This CDR3 is built from 14 residues. The CDR3 nucleotides are TGTGCTAGTGGCCGGGACAGCCCCCGTGATACGCAGTATTTT. Protein: CASGRDSPRDTQYF.